These 9 T cell receptor beta chains were all obtained from the same sample, sequenced in a study of T cell repertoires in cytomegalovirus infection. Their target antigens are unknown. TCRdb re-called the reads with MiXCR, one entry per CDR3 protein. The sample has about half a million distinct CDR3 sequences, 40% to 50% seen once. The sequences come from cultured PBMCs, collected from culture after CMV antigen stimulation. The receptor set was obtained from a human donor in good health (CMV status not recorded). Some clones in this sample may be carry-over from other donors' samples.

The chain combines TRBV4-1 with TRBJ1-3; D is ambiguous. Germline loops: CDR1 MGHRA, CDR2 YSYEKL. The CDR3 runs to 15 residues. Trimming cost V 1 base and J 0 bases, with 7 bases left between them. The CDR3 DNA is TGCGCCAGCAGCCAAGGCCTTTACTCTGGAAACACCATATATTTT. Its protein product is CASSQGLYSGNTIYF.

The V gene is TRBV10-3, the J gene TRBJ1-3; D is uncertain. Germline CDR1 and CDR2: ENHRY and SYGVKD. This CDR3 contains 16 residues. The V end was cut by 10 bases, the J end by 1 base, with 20 bases between. In nucleotides, the CDR3 is TGTGCCACCACATCGGGCCCCGGAGGATCTGGAAACACCATATATTTT. Translation: CATTSGPGGSGNTIYF.

This chain uses TRBV2 with TRBJ1-2; D unresolved. Germline assignment: CDR1 SNHLY and CDR2 FYNNEI. This CDR3 has 13 amino acids. V was trimmed by 5 bases and J by 7 bases, leaving 14 bases between them. As DNA, the CDR3 is TGTGCCAGCAGTCCTAGGGTGGAATTTGGCTACACCTTC. It encodes CASSPRVEFGYTF.

The chain employs TRBV20-1 and TRBJ2-1, with TRBD2 matching over 9 bases. V was pared by 0 bases and J by 5 bases, with 5 bases of the junction left unmatched. Germline V gene lookup returns CDR1 DFQATT and CDR2 SNEGSKA (reference sequence). The CDR3 consists of 15 residues. This CDR3 is CSARDPAGGHNEQFF. The CDR3 bases are TGCAGTGCTAGAGATCCAGCGGGGGGCCACAATGAGCAGTTCTTC.

This rearrangement joins TRBV7-2 to TRBJ1-1; 10 bases match TRBD1. The CDR3 runs to 17 residues. In germline, CDR1 is SGHTA, CDR2 FQGNSA. V lost 0 bases, J lost 5 bases, and 9 bases stayed unmatched. CDR3 sequence reads: CASSLALTGGAGTEAFF. CDR3 in DNA: TGTGCCAGCAGCTTAGCTTTGACAGGGGGCGCGGGAACTGAAGCTTTCTTT.

This clonotype was detected a few times. The chain joins TRBV6-2 or TRBV6-3 to TRBJ2-5; D gene uncertain. The V gene lost 5 bases and the J gene lost 5 bases, with 9 bases spanning the gap. Germline V lookup: CDR1 MNHEY, CDR2 SVGEGT. The CDR3 runs 12 residues. The CDR3 nucleotides are TGTGCCAGCAGTAGGACGTCGGAGACCCAGTACTTC. This translates into CASSRTSETQYF.

This clonotype was found once. The chain links TRBV11-2 to TRBJ2-7; no firm D call. V lost 7 bases, J lost 2 bases, and 18 bases lay in between. Germline CDR1 reads SGHAT; CDR2 reads FQNNGV. The CDR3 has 15 amino acids. CDR3 coding DNA: TGTGCCAGCACTCCGGATGGAGACGTCACCTACGAGCAGTACTTC. Translated: CASTPDGDVTYEQYF.

V usage is TRBV7-9 and J usage is TRBJ2-7; D is possibly TRBD2 (6 bases). Looked up from germline, CDR1 is SEHNR and CDR2 is FQNEAQ (reference sequence). The ends were cut back, 0 bases at V and 6 bases at J, with 12 bases in the middle. CDR3 length: 14 amino acids. Here the CDR3 DNA reads TGTGCCAGCAGCTTAGCTCTAGCGACCCGCGAGCAGTACTTC. Its protein is CASSLALATREQYF.

This sequence joins TRBV7-6 and TRBJ2-3, with D maybe TRBD2 (6 bases). V was trimmed by 0 bases and J by 6 bases, leaving 19 bases between them. Per the germline V gene, CDR1 is SGHVS and CDR2 is FNYEAQ. CDR3 length: 17 amino acids. CDR3 nucleotide sequence: TGTGCCAGCAGCTTAGCGGTTTTGGGAGGCCCTCGGGATACGCAGTATTTT. Amino acid sequence: CASSLAVLGGPRDTQYF.